The 21 T cell receptor beta chains in this list originate from one sample, sequenced in a study of glioma-infiltrating T cells listed by TCRdb under 2016. TCRdb shows the sequencer as Illumina MiSeq. TCR alpha and beta CDR3 regions were amplified with the iRepertoire nested amplicon-rescue multiplex PCR (arm-PCR) platform from RNA. Through fastp at Q25 and MiXCR, TCRdb rebuilt clones from the public reads, retaining in-frame beta chains. Each entry is one CDR3 protein sequence, shown with its most common DNA and genes. Counted in this sample were under 200,000 distinct CDR3 sequences; about 47% of them appeared once. The ten biggest clones cover around 5.3% of the sample. The sample consisted of glioma tissue, nonneoplastic brain tissue, or PBMCs (not recorded which). The receptors derive from a human donor with low-grade glioma or glioblastoma, undergoing nonglioma brain surgery, or in good health (not recorded which).

Details on this clonotype: The final CDR3 position lacks the conserved phenylalanine or tryptophan, pointing to a likely read error. The chain recombines TRBV20-1 with TRBJ2-7; TRBD2 matches at 9 bases. CDR1 DFQATT and CDR2 SNEGSKA come from the germline V gene (reference sequence). V lost 6 bases and J lost 0; bases outside the gene matches: 3. The CDR3 extends over 13 amino acids. The CDR3, as DNA: TGCAGTGCAAGTAGCGGGAGCTCCTACGAGCAGTACTAC. Its translation: CSASSGSSYEQYY.

The chain joins TRBV2 to TRBJ2-1; perhaps TRBD1 as D (6 bases). The germline V and J ends were trimmed by 4 bases and 6 bases, with 19 bases remaining between them. The germline V gene has CDR1 SNHLY and CDR2 FYNNEI. This CDR3 is 16 amino acids long. The CDR3 DNA follows: TGTGCCAGCAGTGGCCTGGACAGTCAAGTGGGCAATGAGCAGTTCTTC. Its translation: CASSGLDSQVGNEQFF.

A note on this clonotype: Possible read error: a much larger clone is one base away. V and J are TRBV10-2 and TRBJ1-1; 7 bases agree with TRBD1. Germline V CDR1 and CDR2: WSHSY, SAAADI. CDR3 size: 13 residues. The CDR3 DNA reads TGTGCCACCCAAACAGGGGCGAACACTGAAGCTTTCTTT. Translated, it gives CATQTGANTEAFF.

This clonotype was seen at least ten times. The chain carries TRBV10-3 and TRBJ1-1, with D unclear. The germline V and J ends were trimmed by 0 bases and 7 bases, with 6 bases remaining between them. CDR1 and CDR2 from the germline V gene are ENHRY and SYGVKD. This CDR3 comprises 12 residues. The CDR3 nucleotides are TGTGCCATCAGTGAGTCCGATTTTGAAGCTTTCTTT. Its translation: CAISESDFEAFF.

Note on this clonotype: This sequence may be a read error, since a much larger clone differs from it by one base. The rearrangement joins TRBV15 to TRBJ2-5, with D unresolved. From germline, CDR1 is LNHNV and CDR2 YYDKDF (reference sequence). The CDR3 covers 14 residues. CDR3 nucleotides: TGTGCCACCAGAAGAGGACGGGTGGGAGAGACCCAGTACTTC. Its translation: CATRRGRVGETQYF.

This clonotype was recorded many times. This rearrangement joins TRBV28 to TRBJ2-7, with D unresolved. The CDR3 contains 13 residues. Trimming removed 1 base from V and 2 bases from J, with 6 bases in between. Germline V gene lookup returns CDR1 MDHEN and CDR2 SYDVKM. The CDR3 sequence: CASSLYRAYEQYF. In DNA, the CDR3 is TGTGCCAGCAGTTTATATCGGGCCTACGAGCAGTACTTC. The full variable domain, completed using reference TRBV28 and TRBJ2-7, is DVKVTQSSRYLVKRTGEKVFLECVQDMDHENMFWYRQDPGLGLRLIYFSYDVKMKEKGDIPEGYSVSREKKERFSLILESASTNQTSMYLCASSLYRAYEQYFGPGTRLTVT.

The rearrangement links TRBV12-3 or TRBV12-4 to TRBJ2-3; 9 bases align to TRBD1. Losses at the gene ends were 6 bases for V and 3 bases for J; bases not matched to a gene: 7. The CDR3 loop spans 15 amino acids. The CDR3 loop is CASRHLQGATDTQYF. The DNA of the CDR3 is TGTGCCAGCAGACACCTACAGGGGGCTACAGATACGCAGTATTTT.

The V call is TRBV28, the J call TRBJ2-1, with a possible D match to TRBD2 (6 bases). V lost 6 bases and J lost 8, with 20 bases in between. Germline CDR1 reads MDHEN; CDR2 reads SYDVKM. The CDR3 is 15 residues long. The CDR3 reads CASSPTGTPNDEQFF. CDR3 coding DNA: TGTGCCAGCAGCCCAACCGGGACTCCGAACGATGAGCAGTTCTTC.

This clonotype has at least ten counts. The chain is built from TRBV28 and TRBJ1-5, with unresolved D. The germline V gene encodes CDR1 MDHEN and CDR2 SYDVKM. The germline V and J ends were trimmed by 6 bases and 4 bases, with 16 bases remaining between them. The CDR3 length is 15 residues. The DNA for the CDR3 is TGTGCCAGCAGCGCGCCGGGTGGACCGAATCAGCCCCAGCATTTT. Its protein product is CASSAPGGPNQPQHF.

The V gene is TRBV19, the J gene TRBJ2-7, with D possibly matching TRBD2 (5 bases). The CDR3 has 13 amino acids. V lost 3 bases and J 2 bases, leaving 8 bases between the germline ends. Per germline, CDR1 LNHDA and CDR2 SQIVND (reference sequence). CDR3 residues: CASSMALAYEQYF. The CDR3 DNA is TGTGCCAGTAGTATGGCACTAGCCTACGAGCAGTACTTC.

Notes on this clonotype: A much larger clone lies a single base off, so this may be a read error. V usage is TRBV4-1 and J usage is TRBJ2-5; tentative D call: TRBD2 (5 bases). The CDR3 contains 14 residues. CDR1 is MGHRA and CDR2 is YSYEKL in the germline V gene. The CDR3 spells CTSRRLTELGAQYF. DNA of the CDR3: TGCACCAGCAGGAGACTGACGGAACTCGGGGCCCAGTACTTC.

Details on this clonotype: This likely comes from a read error, as the CDR3 has no conserved phenylalanine or tryptophan at its end. This rearrangement joins TRBV4-1 to TRBJ2-1; D could derive from TRBD1 or TRBD2 (5 bases each). The germline CDR1 and CDR2 sequences are MGHRA and YSYEKL. The CDR3 totals 17 residues. Trimming shortened V by 0 bases and J by 2 bases, and 14 bases separated the two germline ends. CDR3 bases: TGCGCCAGCAGCCAAGATATTGTTCGGGGCACCTACAATGAGCAGTTCTTA. Translation: CASSQDIVRGTYNEQFL.

This chain links TRBV19 with TRBJ2-3; 8 bases fit TRBD2. The CDR3 is 15 residues long. V gave up 9 bases and J gave up 5 bases; unmatched junction bases: 13. Germline V lookup: CDR1 LNHDA, CDR2 SQIVND (reference sequence). The CDR3 reads CASTSSGNGVDTQYF. The CDR3 DNA sequence: TGTGCCAGCACCAGTAGCGGGAATGGCGTAGATACGCAGTATTTT.

Comment on this clonotype: This may come from a read error, since a much larger clone is one base off. The chain carries TRBV28 and TRBJ2-7; TRBD1 matches 7 bases. Germline V gene sequence: CDR1 MDHEN, CDR2 SYDVKM. This CDR3 spans 14 amino acids. The CDR3 DNA reads TGTGCCAGCAGTTCTGTGAGACAGGGCTACAAGCAGTACTTC. This gives the protein CASSSVRQGYKQYF. Combining the CDR3 with reference TRBV28 and TRBJ2-7 gives the whole variable domain DVKVTQSSRYLVKRTGEKVFLECVQDMDHENMFWYRQDPGLGLRLIYFSYDVKMKEKGDIPEGYSVSREKKERFSLILESASTNQTSMYLCASSSVRQGYKQYFGPGTRLTVT.

The chain has TRBV2 and TRBJ2-4; 10 nucleotides agree with TRBD2. The germline V gene has CDR1 SNHLY and CDR2 FYNNEI. The CDR3 is made up of 14 amino acids. With 7 bases clipped from V and 7 bases from J, the junction kept 7 bases outside the gene matches. The CDR3 is CASTSGRDQNIQYF. As DNA, the CDR3 is TGTGCCAGCACGAGCGGGAGGGACCAGAACATTCAGTACTTC.

With regard to this clonotype: A much larger clone sits a single nucleotide away, making a read error possible. A read error is likely, as this CDR3 ends without the conserved phenylalanine or tryptophan. The chain couples TRBV28 to TRBJ2-1; D not certain. The CDR3 has 12 residues. The ends were cut back, 10 bases at V and 12 bases at J, with 19 bases in the middle. Germline lookup yields CDR1 MDHEN and CDR2 SYDVKM. The CDR3 loop is CATLGPGFVQFL. For the CDR3, the DNA is TGTGCCACTTTGGGTCCTGGCTTTGTGCAGTTCTTG.

This clonotype was counted many times. The chain recombines TRBV20-1 with TRBJ2-1, with D perhaps TRBD2 (6 bases). Trimming removed 5 bases at V and 4 bases at J, with 18 bases between. This CDR3 is built from 15 residues. The germline gives CDR1 DFQATT, CDR2 SNEGSKA (reference sequence). CDR3 sequence (DNA): TGCAGTGCTGGGCGGATAGCGGTTATTTACAATGAGCAGTTCTTC. Its translation is CSAGRIAVIYNEQFF.

The V and J genes are TRBV5-1 and TRBJ1-1, with D perhaps matching TRBD1 (5 bases). This CDR3 comprises 14 residues. The germline V gene has CDR1 SGHRS and CDR2 YFSETQ. Trimming removed 0 bases at V and 1 base at J, with 7 bases between. Written as DNA, the CDR3 is TGCGCCAGCAGCTTGGAGGGACCGAACACTGAAGCTTTCTTT. Translating it yields CASSLEGPNTEAFF.

This clonotype was counted only a few times. The chain joins TRBV13 to TRBJ2-3, with 9 positions matching TRBD1. The CDR3 runs to 16 residues. Germline CDR1 and CDR2: PRHDT and FYEKMQ (reference sequence). V lost 7 bases to trimming and J lost 8 bases; unmatched junction nucleotides: 16. CDR3 DNA: TGTGCCAGCAACCTATTAACAGGGGGCTTTGTGGGTACGCAGTATTTT. This sequence encodes CASNLLTGGFVGTQYF.

The chain links TRBV7-9 to TRBJ2-1; TRBD1 is a possible D gene (5 bases). Germline CDR1 SEHNR, CDR2 FQNEAQ (reference sequence). The CDR3 runs to 13 residues. Deletions cut 5 bases from V and 10 bases from J, with 15 bases between. The CDR3 reads CASSQGEVYEQFF. In nucleotides, the CDR3 is TGTGCCAGCAGCCAGGGCGAGGTGTACGAGCAGTTCTTC.

Points on this clonotype: A single base separates this from a much larger clone, so it may be a read error. The rearrangement links TRBV2 to TRBJ1-6; D is possibly TRBD1 (5 bases). Trimming pared 5 bases from V and 17 bases from J, leaving 16 bases between. The CDR3 is 12 residues long. The germline V gene encodes CDR1 SNHLY and CDR2 FYNNEI. The CDR3 is CASSWDGVTIHF. The DNA of the CDR3 is TGTGCCAGCAGTTGGGACGGTGTCACCATCCACTTT.